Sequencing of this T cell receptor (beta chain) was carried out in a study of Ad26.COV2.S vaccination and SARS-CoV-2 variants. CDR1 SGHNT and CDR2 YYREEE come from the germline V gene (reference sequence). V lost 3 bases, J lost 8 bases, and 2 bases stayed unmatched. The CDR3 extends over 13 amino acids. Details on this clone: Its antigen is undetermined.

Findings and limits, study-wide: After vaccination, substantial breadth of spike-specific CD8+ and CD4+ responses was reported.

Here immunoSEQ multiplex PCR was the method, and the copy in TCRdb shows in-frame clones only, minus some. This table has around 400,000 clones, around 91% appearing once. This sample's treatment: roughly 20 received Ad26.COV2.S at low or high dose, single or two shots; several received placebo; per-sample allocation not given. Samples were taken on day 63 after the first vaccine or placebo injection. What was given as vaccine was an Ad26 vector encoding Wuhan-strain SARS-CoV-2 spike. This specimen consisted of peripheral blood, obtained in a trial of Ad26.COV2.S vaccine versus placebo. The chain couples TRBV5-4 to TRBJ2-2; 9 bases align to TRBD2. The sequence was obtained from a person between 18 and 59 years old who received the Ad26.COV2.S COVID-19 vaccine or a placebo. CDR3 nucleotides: TGTGCCAGCAGCTGGCGGGAGGGGGGGGAGCTGTTTTTT. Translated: CASSWREGGELFF.